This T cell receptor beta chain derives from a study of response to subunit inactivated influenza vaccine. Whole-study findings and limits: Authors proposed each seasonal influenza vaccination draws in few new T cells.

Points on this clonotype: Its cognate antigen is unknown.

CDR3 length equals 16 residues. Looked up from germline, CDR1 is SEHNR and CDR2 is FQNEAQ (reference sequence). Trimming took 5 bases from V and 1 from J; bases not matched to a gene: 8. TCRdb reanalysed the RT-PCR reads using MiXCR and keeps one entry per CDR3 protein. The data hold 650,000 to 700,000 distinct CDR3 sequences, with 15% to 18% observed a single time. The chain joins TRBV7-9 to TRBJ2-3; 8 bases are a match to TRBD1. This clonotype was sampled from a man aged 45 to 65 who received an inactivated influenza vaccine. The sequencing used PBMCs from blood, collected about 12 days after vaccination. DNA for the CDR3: TGTGCCAGCAGCACCGGACAGGGCTACCGCACAGATACGCAGTATTTT. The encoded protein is CASSTGQGYRTDTQYF. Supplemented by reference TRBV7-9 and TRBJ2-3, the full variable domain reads DTGVSQNPRHKITKRGQNVTFRCDPISEHNRLYWYRQTLGQGPEFLTYFQNEAQLEKSRLLSDRFSAERPKGSFSTLEIQRTEQGDSAMYLCASSTGQGYRTDTQYFGPGTRLTVL.